A single sample is the source of the 31 T cell receptor beta chains below, sequenced in a study of glioma-infiltrating T cells after dendritic cell vaccination. TCRdb's copy holds only in-frame clones and misses some; the assay was immunoSEQ multiplex PCR. Here the sample spans some 100,000 clones, under 90% being singletons. This specimen consisted of blood, obtained before dendritic cell vaccination. Receptor source: a human donor with glioblastoma.

Written as DNA, the CDR3 is TGTGCCAGCAGCTCGACAGGGGACTATCAGCCCCAGCATTTT. Its translation: CASSSTGDYQPQHF. This chain joins TRBV7-9 and TRBJ1-5, with 8 bases fitting TRBD1. CDR3 length equals 14 residues. V shed 4 bases, J shed 5 bases, and the junction held 4 bases outside the gene matches. Germline assignment: CDR1 SEHNR and CDR2 FQNEAQ (reference sequence). The full variable domain, with the rest looked up from reference TRBV7-9 and TRBJ1-5, is DTGVSQNPRHKITKRGQNVTFRCDPISEHNRLYWYRQTLGQGPEFLTYFQNEAQLEKSRLLSDRFSAERPKGSFSTLEIQRTEQGDSAMYLCASSSTGDYQPQHFGDGTRLSIL.

The chain employs TRBV5-4 and TRBJ2-3; 9 bases match TRBD2. The CDR3 sequence is 16 residues long. The germline V gene encodes CDR1 SGHNT and CDR2 YYREEE (reference sequence). The V gene end was trimmed by 6 bases and the J gene end by 4 bases; junction bases not matched to a gene: 12. This chain's CDR3 is CASNGGRTSVSDTQYF. CDR3 coding DNA: TGTGCCAGCAACGGGGGGCGGACTAGCGTTTCAGATACGCAGTATTTT.

A single count supports this clone. This rearrangement joins TRBV28 to TRBJ1-1, with a possible D match to TRBD1 (6 bases). Germline CDR1 reads MDHEN; CDR2 reads SYDVKM. This CDR3 comprises 15 residues. Trimming took off 5 bases at V and 4 bases at J, with 17 bases between the two ends. The CDR3 reads CASSILQGRGTEAFF. The CDR3 DNA sequence: TGTGCCAGCAGTATTTTACAGGGAAGGGGCACTGAAGCTTTCTTT.

V usage is TRBV27 and J usage is TRBJ2-5; TRBD2 matches at 8 bases. The CDR3 loop spans 16 amino acids. Germline CDR1 MNHEY, CDR2 SMNVEV (reference sequence). The V and J ends lost 6 bases and 2 bases, in that order; junction bases with no gene match: 11. The CDR3 sequence: CASRLRTSRMQETQYF. DNA of the CDR3: TGTGCCAGCAGACTCCGGACTAGCCGGATGCAAGAGACCCAGTACTTC.

The chain recombines TRBV4-1 with TRBJ1-3; D uncertain. Germline values: CDR1 MGHRA, CDR2 YSYEKL. CDR3 length: 17 amino acids. V was cut by 1 base and J by 0 bases, with 13 bases left in between. CDR3 residues: CASSQALGTDSGNTIYF. In DNA, the CDR3 is TGCGCCAGCAGCCAAGCCCTAGGAACGGACTCTGGAAACACCATATATTTT.

The gene calls are TRBV19 and TRBJ1-1; the D gene is possibly TRBD1 (5 bases). In germline, CDR1 is LNHDA, CDR2 SQIVND (reference sequence). CDR3 size: 15 residues. V gave up 5 bases and J gave up 3 bases, with 16 bases separating them. This CDR3 is CASSAGVGADTEAFF. The DNA of the CDR3 is TGTGCCAGTAGTGCGGGAGTTGGGGCCGACACTGAAGCTTTCTTT.

This clone has just one count. V is TRBV25-1 and J is TRBJ2-5, with D possibly matching TRBD1 (6 bases). Trimming stripped 5 bases from V and 2 bases from J, with 12 bases between. The CDR3 is 14 amino acids. Germline V gene lookup returns CDR1 MGHDK and CDR2 SYGVNS. Written as DNA, the CDR3 is TGTGCCAGCAGTAAGACAGGAAAGCAAGAGACCCAGTACTTC. This encodes CASSKTGKQETQYF. Using reference TRBV25-1 and TRBJ2-5 for the parts outside the CDR3, the full variable domain is EADIYQTPRYLVIGTGKKITLECSQTMGHDKMYWYQQDPGMELHLIHYSYGVNSTEKGDLSSESTVSRIRTEHFPLTLESARPSHTSQYLCASSKTGKQETQYFGPGTRLLVL.

The chain uses TRBV30 and TRBJ2-3; TRBD2 aligns across 12 bases. After removal of 1 base from V and 10 bases from J, the junction contained 12 bases not matched to a gene. CDR3 length: 16 residues. Germline CDR1 reads GTSNPN; CDR2 reads SVGIG (reference sequence). The CDR3 nucleotides read TGTGCCTGGAGTGGAGGACTAGCGGGAAATCTAGAGTCGCAGTATTTT. Protein sequence: CAWSGGLAGNLESQYF.

The V call is TRBV19, the J call TRBJ1-4; D is unclear. Trimming removed 10 bases at V and 8 bases at J, with 20 bases between. In germline, CDR1 is LNHDA, CDR2 SQIVND (reference sequence). CDR3 length: 14 residues. Here the CDR3 reads CATHQRRAMEKLFF. CDR3 DNA: TGTGCCACCCACCAGCGCCGAGCAATGGAAAAACTGTTTTTT.

Worth noting for this clone: This sample also contains other DNA sequences that code for the same CDR3. V is TRBV18 and J is TRBJ2-7; 7 bases fit TRBD1. After removal of 2 bases from V and 2 bases from J, the junction contained 3 bases not matched to a gene. Germline loops: CDR1 KGHSH, CDR2 LQKENI. This CDR3 has 14 residues. CDR3 amino acids: CASSPTGVPYEQYF. CDR3 coding DNA: TGTGCCAGCTCACCAACAGGGGTTCCCTACGAGCAGTACTTC.

J is TRBJ2-7 and V is TRBV9; D remains ambiguous. The germline V gene encodes CDR1 SGDLS and CDR2 YYNGEE. The V end was cut by 4 bases, the J end by 0 bases, with 8 bases between. The CDR3 totals 13 residues. Here the CDR3 reads CASSPGSSYEQYF. The CDR3 DNA reads as TGTGCCAGCAGCCCCGGTAGCTCCTACGAGCAGTACTTC.

The chain carries TRBV27 and TRBJ1-4; 9 nucleotides match TRBD1. The CDR3 consists of 16 residues. CDR1 and CDR2 (germline): MNHEY, SMNVEV (reference sequence). Trimming cost V 5 bases and J 6 bases; bases outside gene matches: 10. CDR3 nucleotide sequence: TGTGCCAGCAGTCCCTTTAGGAGGGACAGGGATGAAAAACTGTTTTTT. Encoded protein: CASSPFRRDRDEKLFF.

This clone has just one count. The junction and the germline gene differ at one end; a read error may be behind it. The chain is built from TRBV19 and TRBJ2-2; D is uncertain. The CDR3 is 11 residues long. Germline loops: CDR1 LNHDA, CDR2 SQIVND (reference sequence). CDR3 coding DNA: TGCCCCCCGTCGAACACCGGGGAGCTGTTTTTT. This sequence encodes CPPSNTGELFF.

The chain links TRBV9 to TRBJ2-7, with D tentatively TRBD2 (5 bases). From germline, CDR1 is SGDLS and CDR2 YYNGEE. The CDR3 is 14 amino acids. Trimming left V 3 bases short and J 10 bases short, with 20 bases between. CDR3 DNA sequence: TGTGCCAGCAGCGCGGGCCTAGCTGAGTTCAAACAGTACTTC. Protein sequence: CASSAGLAEFKQYF.

This chain connects TRBV29-1 to TRBJ2-7; D is ambiguous. Germline CDR1 reads SQVTM; CDR2 reads ANQGSEA. V lost 4 bases and J lost 0, with 7 bases in between. The CDR3 is 12 amino acids. The CDR3 nucleotides are TGCAGCGTTGTGTCCAGCTCCTACGAGCAGTACTTC. Translated: CSVVSSSYEQYF.

The chain has TRBV27 and TRBJ1-1; TRBD1 might be the D (6 bases). V was clipped by 2 bases and J by 1 base, with 11 bases between them. This CDR3 has 15 amino acids. Looked up from germline, CDR1 is MNHEY and CDR2 is SMNVEV (reference sequence). The CDR3, as DNA: TGTGCCAGCAGTTTAATTCAGGGGCCGAACACTGAAGCTTTCTTT. It is translated as CASSLIQGPNTEAFF.

The chain joins TRBV7-2 to TRBJ2-7; weak D call: TRBD2 (5 bases). Germline CDR1 and CDR2: SGHTA and FQGNSA. The CDR3 totals 14 residues. Trimming removed 1 base at V and 3 bases at J, with 10 bases between. CDR3 residues: CASSLEDSLYEQYF. The DNA for the CDR3 is TGTGCCAGCAGCTTAGAGGACTCCCTCTACGAGCAGTACTTC.

J is TRBJ1-2 and V is TRBV7-9; D is ambiguous. The germline gives CDR1 SEHNR, CDR2 FQNEAQ (reference sequence). Trimming pared 4 bases from V and 1 base from J, leaving 19 bases between. The CDR3 runs to 17 residues. Here the CDR3 DNA reads TGTGCCAGCAGCTCCTCGAGGGCAGAACTATATAACTATGGCTACACCTTC. This encodes CASSSSRAELYNYGYTF. The full variable domain, in which reference TRBV7-9 and TRBJ1-2 provide the parts outside the CDR3, is DTGVSQNPRHKITKRGQNVTFRCDPISEHNRLYWYRQTLGQGPEFLTYFQNEAQLEKSRLLSDRFSAERPKGSFSTLEIQRTEQGDSAMYLCASSSSRAELYNYGYTFGSGTRLTVV.

This clone was detected a few times. J is TRBJ1-2 and V is TRBV28; no clear D. The CDR3 is 12 amino acids. Trimming took off 8 bases at V and 7 bases at J, with 14 bases between the two ends. Germline assignment: CDR1 MDHEN and CDR2 SYDVKM. As DNA, the CDR3 is TGTGCCAGCTGTTACTTGGCGGGTGGCTACACCTTC. Translated: CASCYLAGGYTF.

J is TRBJ2-1 and V is TRBV4-1, with 7 positions matching TRBD2. The trim removed 0 bases at V and 10 bases at J, leaving 3 bases unmatched. The CDR3 has 13 residues. In germline, CDR1 is MGHRA, CDR2 YSYEKL. The CDR3 DNA follows: TGCGCCAGCAGCCAAGATCCACTAGCGGAGCAGTTCTTC. Its translation is CASSQDPLAEQFF.

A few counts support this clone. V and J are TRBV2 and TRBJ1-5; D gene ambiguous. The CDR3 has 16 residues. CDR1 SNHLY and CDR2 FYNNEI come from the germline V gene. The V end lost 1 base, the J end lost 2 bases, and 12 bases lay between the germline ends. The CDR3 nucleotides read TGTGCCAGCAGTGAAGGTATGGGCCCGGGCAATCAGCCCCAGCATTTT. It is translated as CASSEGMGPGNQPQHF.

The chain links TRBV7-2 to TRBJ1-1, with a tentative D call TRBD1 (5 bases). The CDR3 covers 14 residues. V was cut by 1 base and J by 7 bases, with 13 bases left in between. Germline V gene sequence: CDR1 SGHTA, CDR2 FQGNSA. In DNA, the CDR3 is TGTGCCAGCAGCTTAGATGGGGGGAGGGGTGAAGCTTTCTTT. As protein: CASSLDGGRGEAFF.

J is TRBJ2-7 and V is TRBV2; TRBD2 might be the D (5 bases). Trimming pared 5 bases from V and 1 base from J, leaving 12 bases between. The CDR3 runs to 14 residues. The germline V gene encodes CDR1 SNHLY and CDR2 FYNNEI. The CDR3 region has the DNA TGTGCCAGCAGTCGGGGTTCGCTGTCCTACGAGCAGTACTTC. Translating it yields CASSRGSLSYEQYF.

The chain is built from TRBV9 and TRBJ1-3; D is undetermined. The ends were cut back, 3 bases at V and 2 bases at J, with 9 bases in the middle. CDR1 and CDR2 (germline): SGDLS, YYNGEE. The CDR3 is 14 amino acids. The CDR3 is CASSAGMAGNTIYF. CDR3 nucleotides: TGTGCCAGCAGCGCGGGGATGGCTGGAAACACCATATATTTT.

V is TRBV10-1 and J is TRBJ2-5; TRBD1 agrees at 9 bases. V was clipped by 3 bases and J by 3 bases; unmatched bases: 5. The CDR3 is 15 residues long. Germline CDR1 reads WNHNN; CDR2 reads SYGVQD (reference sequence). The CDR3 spells CASSDWGQGKETQYF. In DNA, the CDR3 is TGCGCCAGCAGTGATTGGGGACAGGGTAAAGAGACCCAGTACTTC.

The V and J genes are TRBV5-1 and TRBJ1-1; 9 nucleotides line up with TRBD1. The germline V gene has CDR1 SGHRS and CDR2 YFSETQ. V gave up 3 bases and J gave up 5 bases; unmatched junction bases: 14. This CDR3 spans 17 amino acids. The CDR3 sequence: CASSSREAQGAGTEAFF. The CDR3 DNA is TGCGCCAGCAGCTCCCGAGAAGCACAGGGGGCAGGGACTGAAGCTTTCTTT.

This clone was seen only once. The gene calls are TRBV6-5 and TRBJ2-7, with 8 bases matching TRBD1. From germline, CDR1 is MNHEY and CDR2 SVGAGI. This CDR3 contains 16 residues. J was trimmed by 3 bases and V by 0 bases; bases with no gene match: 7. The CDR3 DNA follows: TGTGCCAGCAGTTACTCAGACAGGGGACTTCACTACGAGCAGTACTTC. Protein: CASSYSDRGLHYEQYF.

V usage is TRBV29-1 and J usage is TRBJ1-1, with D maybe TRBD1 (6 bases). Germline V gene sequence: CDR1 SQVTM, CDR2 ANQGSEA. The CDR3 loop spans 13 amino acids. Trimming left V 7 bases short and J 6 bases short, with 18 bases between. This chain's CDR3 is CSAEDSPLAEAFF. CDR3 bases: TGCAGCGCTGAGGACAGCCCTCTCGCTGAAGCTTTCTTT.

The rearrangement uses TRBV5-1 and TRBJ2-7; the D gene is possibly TRBD1 (5 bases). The V gene lost 4 bases and the J gene lost 11 bases, with 22 bases spanning the gap. The germline V gene has CDR1 SGHRS and CDR2 YFSETQ. The CDR3 sequence is 14 residues long. In DNA, the CDR3 is TGCGCCAGCAGCGCCGAAGGGGCCTCCCCTCGGGAGTACTTC. Protein: CASSAEGASPREYF.

This chain links TRBV6-5 with TRBJ1-5, with D tentatively TRBD1 (6 bases). Trimming left V 6 bases short and J 2 bases short, with 14 bases between. Germline CDR1 and CDR2: MNHEY and SVGAGI. The CDR3 is 15 amino acids. CDR3 in DNA: TGTGCCAGCAGGTCAACAGGGCTGGGCAATCAGCCCCAGCATTTT. Protein product: CASRSTGLGNQPQHF.

The V gene is TRBV9, the J gene TRBJ2-2, with unresolved D. This CDR3 contains 16 residues. Germline CDR1 is SGDLS and CDR2 is YYNGEE. V was cut by 4 bases and J by 6 bases, with 19 bases left in between. CDR3 sequence reads: CASSSPVNNLAGELFF. The CDR3 DNA sequence: TGTGCCAGCAGCTCTCCGGTCAATAACCTAGCCGGGGAGCTGTTTTTT.